The clone carrying this TCR beta chain was observed a few times. Its antigen remains unidentified. These data belong to a study of response to subunit inactivated influenza vaccine. Overall study results and limits: Each seasonal flu vaccination may recruit only limited new T cells, authors suggested.

In TCRdb, the RT-PCR reads were re-called with MiXCR into one record per CDR3 protein. The sample consists of some 300,000 distinct CDR3 sequences, approximately 20% of them appearing once. In germline, CDR1 is SGHNT, CDR2 YYREEE (reference sequence). The CDR3 has 15 amino acids. The ends lost 0 bases at V and 3 bases at J; junction bases unmatched: 0. This chain uses TRBV5-4 with TRBJ2-1; 10 positions agree with TRBD2. This specimen was PBMCs from blood, taken 21 months after vaccination. The origin of this receptor is a man in his fifties or sixties who received an inactivated influenza vaccine. The CDR3 is CASSLGTSGYNEQFF. CDR3 coding DNA: TGTGCCAGCAGCTTGGGGACTAGCGGCTACAATGAGCAGTTCTTC.